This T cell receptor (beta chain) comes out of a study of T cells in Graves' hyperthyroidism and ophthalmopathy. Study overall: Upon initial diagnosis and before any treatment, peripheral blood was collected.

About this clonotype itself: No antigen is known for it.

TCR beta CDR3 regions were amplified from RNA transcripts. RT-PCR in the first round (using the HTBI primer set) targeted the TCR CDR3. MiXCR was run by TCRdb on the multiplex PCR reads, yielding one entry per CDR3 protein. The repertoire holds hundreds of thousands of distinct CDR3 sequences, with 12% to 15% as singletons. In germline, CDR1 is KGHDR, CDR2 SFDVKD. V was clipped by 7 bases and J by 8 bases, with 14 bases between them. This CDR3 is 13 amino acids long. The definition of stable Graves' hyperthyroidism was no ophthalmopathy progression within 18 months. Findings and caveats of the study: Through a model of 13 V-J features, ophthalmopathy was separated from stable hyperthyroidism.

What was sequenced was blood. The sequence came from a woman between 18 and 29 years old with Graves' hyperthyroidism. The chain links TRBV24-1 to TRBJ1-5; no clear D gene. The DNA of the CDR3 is TGTGCCACCAGCCCGGGAGGGCTGGAGCCCCAGCATTTT. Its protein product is CATSPGGLEPQHF.